This TCR beta chain derives from a study of molecular identifiers for immune sequencing clone quantification. About the research overall: Four portions were sequenced after RNA from about 20,000 or 100,000 naive CD8 cells was split five ways in replicates.

The V gene end was trimmed by 7 bases and the J gene end by 8 bases; junction bases not matched to a gene: 10. This CDR3 has 14 residues. TCRdb recomputed calls from the PCR reads with MiXCR, one row per CDR3 protein. The table has about half a million distinct CDR3 sequences, around a fifth seen once; the top ten hold about 0.8%. The sequencing sample was made of naive CD8+ T cells from blood, with Jurkat cell RNA spiked in. Specified subset: FACS-sorted CD8+CD4-CCR7+CD45RA+ naive T cells. The chain has TRBV12-3 or TRBV12-4 and TRBJ2-3; 9 nucleotides align to TRBD1. This sequence originates from a human donor in good health. Some libraries in this study had Jurkat cell RNA spiked in. DNA of the CDR3: TGTGCCAGCACCTCGGACAGGGGTGAGGGTACGCAGTATTTT. The encoded protein is CASTSDRGEGTQYF.